This T cell receptor (beta chain) was captured by sequencing in a study of T cell responses to AZD1222 COVID-19 vaccine. A single count supports this clone. Germline values: CDR1 SGHNT, CDR2 YENEEA. Trimming at V came to 5 bases and at J to 10 bases, leaving 7 bases not matched to a gene. The length of the CDR3 is 13 residues. Libraries were prepared by immunoSEQ multiplex PCR; TCRdb keeps only in-frame clonotypes and omits some of them. The sample yields roughly 150,000 clones, approximately 92% seen once. The sequences come from peripheral blood, collected on day 0 of AZD1222 vaccination. The source is an adult in good health. The chain carries TRBV11-3 and TRBJ2-1, with TRBD1 matching 8 bases. CDR3 nucleotide sequence: TGTGCCAGCAGCGGACGACAGGGGTACGAGCAGTTCTTC. Its protein is CASSGRQGYEQFF. The variable domain in full, with the rest retrieved from reference TRBV11-3 and TRBJ2-1, is EAGVVQSPRYKIIEKKQPVAFWCNPISGHNTLYWYLQNLGQGPELLIRYENEEAVDDSQLPKDRFSAERLKGVDSTLKIQPAELGDSAVYLCASSGRQGYEQFFGPGTRLTVL.